The source of this T cell receptor beta chain is a study of T cell changes during pregnancy in multiple sclerosis. TCRdb's table, derived via immunoSEQ multiplex PCR, lists solely in-frame clones and lacks some. The table includes approximately 49,000 clones, around 92% detected once. V lost 4 bases and J lost 6, with 15 bases in between. This CDR3 region has 14 residues. Germline V gene lookup returns CDR1 MNHEY and CDR2 SVGAGI. V gene TRBV6-5 combines with J gene TRBJ1-2; the D gene is possibly TRBD1 (6 bases). The source material was CD4+ T cells from peripheral blood mononuclear cells, sampled in the second trimester of pregnancy. This receptor was taken from a female donor in good health, enrolled as a control in a pregnancy study. The CDR3 region is CASSSAGQKHGYTF. The DNA for the CDR3 is TGTGCCAGCAGTTCCGCCGGACAGAAACATGGCTACACCTTC.